Each of the 17 T cell receptor beta chains below was sequenced from the same sample in a study of blood T cell repertoires in COVID-19. Sequencing used immunoSEQ multiplex PCR; TCRdb keeps in-frame clones, though not all of them. The repertoire consists of 80,000 or so clones, with 70% to 80% occurring once and the leading ten covering over 5.5%. Sequencing used peripheral blood. The receptors were sampled from a man aged 45 to 65 with active or convalescent COVID-19.

The V gene is TRBV15, the J gene TRBJ1-5; D is uncertain. The CDR3 spans 13 residues. V lost 2 bases, J lost 4 bases, and 6 bases lay in between. The germline gives CDR1 LNHNV, CDR2 YYDKDF (reference sequence). CDR3 residues: CATSRSLNQPQHF. CDR3 bases: TGTGCCACCAGCAGAAGCCTAAATCAGCCCCAGCATTTT.

This chain connects TRBV9 to TRBJ2-7; TRBD2 is a possible D gene (7 bases). This CDR3 spans 15 amino acids. Trimming removed 4 bases at V and 3 bases at J, with 17 bases between. Germline CDR1 is SGDLS and CDR2 is YYNGEE. CDR3 residues: CASSLGGGGYYEQYF. In DNA, the CDR3 is TGTGCCAGCAGCCTTGGCGGGGGCGGGTACTACGAGCAGTACTTC.

The V gene is TRBV27, the J gene TRBJ2-5, with 7 bases aligning to TRBD2. This CDR3 has 15 amino acids. The V segment lost 8 bases and the J segment 0 bases; nucleotides outside the gene matches: 9. The germline V gene encodes CDR1 MNHEY and CDR2 SMNVEV (reference sequence). CDR3 DNA: TGTGCCAGCCAAACTAGCGTCGCGGACCAAGAGACCCAGTACTTC. Amino acid sequence: CASQTSVADQETQYF.

This chain joins TRBV5-6 and TRBJ2-5; tentative D call: TRBD2 (5 bases). Germline assignment: CDR1 SGHDT and CDR2 YYEEEE. CDR3 length equals 14 residues. V lost 5 bases to trimming and J lost 5 bases, with 16 bases between them. CDR3 loop: CASRERRGGETQYF. The CDR3 DNA sequence: TGTGCCAGCAGGGAAAGGAGAGGAGGTGAGACCCAGTACTTC.

The chain is built from TRBV5-6 and TRBJ1-5; TRBD1 matches at 10 bases. The CDR3 extends over 13 amino acids. V was clipped by 3 bases and J by 7 bases; unmatched bases: 1. Germline loops: CDR1 SGHDT, CDR2 YYEEEE. The CDR3 here is CASSWDRGQPQHF. CDR3 coding DNA: TGTGCCAGCAGCTGGGACAGGGGCCAGCCCCAGCATTTT.

CDR3 bases: TGTGCCAGCAGCTTTGCGGGGGGCGGCAAAAACATTCAGTACTTC. Translation: CASSFAGGGKNIQYF. This chain links TRBV11-2 with TRBJ2-4, with 8 bases identical to TRBD2. Trimming cost V 3 bases and J 3 bases; bases outside gene matches: 4. The CDR3 contains 15 residues. The germline CDR1 and CDR2 sequences are SGHAT and FQNNGV.

The V call is TRBV6-1, the J call TRBJ1-5; perhaps TRBD1 as D (6 bases). The germline V gene encodes CDR1 MNHNS and CDR2 SASEGT. The CDR3 consists of 14 residues. Trimming pared 0 bases from V and 6 bases from J, leaving 9 bases between. The CDR3 is CASSEARGGQPQHF. The CDR3, as DNA: TGTGCCAGCAGTGAAGCGCGAGGGGGTCAGCCCCAGCATTTT.

This rearrangement joins TRBV10-3 to TRBJ1-2; D is perhaps TRBD1 (6 bases). The CDR3 consists of 15 residues. With 2 bases removed from V and 4 bases from J, the gap between germline ends came to 14 bases. Germline CDR1 and CDR2: ENHRY and SYGVKD. CDR3 residues: CAISEDPSRGYGYTF. The CDR3 DNA reads as TGTGCCATCAGTGAGGACCCTTCCAGGGGCTATGGCTACACCTTC.

The chain carries TRBV7-3 and TRBJ2-1; D perhaps matches TRBD1 (6 bases). This CDR3 is built from 13 residues. Trimming pared 5 bases from V and 5 bases from J, leaving 10 bases between. The germline CDR1 and CDR2 sequences are SGHTA and FQGTGA. CDR3 DNA: TGTGCCAGCAGCCCCGGGACAAACAATGAGCAGTTCTTC. Its translation is CASSPGTNNEQFF.

This clone occurred a few times. The V and J genes are TRBV6-5 and TRBJ2-2; 7 bases fit TRBD1. The CDR3 consists of 15 residues. The trim removed 6 bases at V and 4 bases at J, leaving 8 bases unmatched. Germline CDR1 is MNHEY and CDR2 is SVGAGI. CDR3 residues: CASRRGQEITGELFF. In nucleotides, the CDR3 is TGTGCCAGCAGGCGCGGACAGGAGATCACCGGGGAGCTGTTTTTT.

The chain has TRBV9 and TRBJ1-2; TRBD1 agrees at 7 bases. The length of the CDR3 is 14 residues. CDR1 SGDLS and CDR2 YYNGEE come from the germline V gene. With V trimmed by 3 bases and J by 8 bases, 10 bases remained unmatched. The CDR3 coding sequence is TGTGCCAGCAGCGCTCAAGGGGGCGTAGGAGGCTACACCTTC. Translated, it gives CASSAQGGVGGYTF.

The V gene is TRBV3-1 (or the pseudogene TRBV3-2), the J gene TRBJ2-3; 9 nucleotides match TRBD2. Losses at the gene ends were 1 base for V and 0 bases for J; bases not matched to a gene: 5. The germline V gene encodes CDR1 LGHDT and CDR2 YNNKEL (reference sequence). The CDR3 has 17 residues. The CDR3 spells CASSQGASGVSTDTQYF. For the CDR3, the DNA is TGTGCCAGCAGCCAAGGTGCTAGCGGGGTGAGCACAGATACGCAGTATTTT.

A single count supports this clone. The CDR3 loop reads CASSQRQSSYEQYF. The CDR3 nucleotides are TGTGCCAGCAGCCAAAGACAGAGCTCCTACGAGCAGTACTTC. This chain joins TRBV3-1 (or the pseudogene TRBV3-2) and TRBJ2-7; D is possibly TRBD1 (5 bases). V gave up 2 bases and J gave up 0 bases, with 8 bases separating them. CDR3 length: 14 amino acids. CDR1 is LGHDT, CDR2 YNNKEL, per germline (reference sequence).

This sequence joins TRBV3-1 (or the pseudogene TRBV3-2) and TRBJ2-5, with D perhaps matching TRBD2 (5 bases). The V and J ends lost 5 bases and 2 bases respectively, with 15 bases between them. This CDR3 comprises 15 residues. Germline CDR1 reads LGHDT; CDR2 reads YNNKEL (reference sequence). The chain's CDR3 is CASSASPGRQETQYF. CDR3 in DNA: TGTGCCAGCAGCGCATCCCCGGGGAGACAAGAGACCCAGTACTTC.

The chain couples TRBV27 to TRBJ2-3, with 8 bases fitting TRBD1. The ends lost 2 bases at V and 4 bases at J; junction bases unmatched: 5. The germline CDR1 and CDR2 sequences are MNHEY and SMNVEV (reference sequence). The CDR3 is 15 amino acids. CDR3 nucleotide sequence: TGTGCCAGCAGTTTAGAGACAGGGGAAGCAGATACGCAGTATTTT. Translation: CASSLETGEADTQYF.

The CDR3 bases are TGCGCCAGCAGCCAACAAACTAGCGGGGGGGCGAATGAGCAGTTCTTC. It is translated as CASSQQTSGGANEQFF. The genes are TRBV4-3 and TRBJ2-1, with 13 bases fitting TRBD2. The ends lost 2 bases at V and 7 bases at J; junction bases unmatched: 5. Germline CDR1 is LGHNA and CDR2 is YSLEER. CDR3 length: 16 residues.

This chain links TRBV5-6 with TRBJ1-2; D is ambiguous. This CDR3 region has 13 residues. The germline gives CDR1 SGHDT, CDR2 YYEEEE. Between the trimmed V and J ends, which lost 4 bases and 1 base, there was a span of 8 bases. CDR3 sequence reads: CASSPGGNYGYTF. Here the CDR3 DNA reads TGTGCCAGCAGCCCAGGTGGTAACTATGGCTACACCTTC. The whole variable domain, remainder taken from reference TRBV5-6 and TRBJ1-2, is DAGVTQSPTHLIKTRGQQVTLRCSPKSGHDTVSWYQQALGQGPQFIFQYYEEEERQRGNFPDRFSGHQFPNYSSELNVNALLLGDSALYLCASSPGGNYGYTFGSGTRLTVV.